What follows is one T cell receptor beta chain and its context. Per the study methods: Scientists estimated how many nucleated cells there were by amplifying reference gene primers. Clones were sequenced by immunoSEQ multiplex PCR, and TCRdb holds only the in-frame ones, with some missing. V and J calls and clone size are as listed in that table; D and trimming were resolved from the DNA. The sample has some 300,000 clones, roughly 90% seen once. The sample belongs to a study of blood T cell repertoires in COVID-19. The wider study: Nucleic acid was either cDNA or gDNA, and it came from T cells, B-cell-depleted T cells, or PBMCs.

CDR1 and CDR2 from the germline V gene are MDHEN and SYDVKM. The junction had 6 bases not matched to a gene; V was cut back by 5 bases and J by 4 bases. This CDR3 region has 15 residues. Clinical history as reported by participants underpinned cohort assignment. Before being deemed recovered, Cohort 3 donors had two negative PCRs, clearance, or symptom resolution. V gene TRBV28 combines with J gene TRBJ2-1, with TRBD2 matching 9 bases. The clonotype originates from a woman aged 25 to 45 who had recovered from COVID-19. Sequenced input: PBMCs or T cells enriched from blood (not recorded which). The CDR3 loop is CASSLAGRIYNEQFF. The CDR3 nucleotides are TGTGCCAGCAGTCTAGCGGGAAGAATTTACAATGAGCAGTTCTTC. The full variable domain, in which reference TRBV28 and TRBJ2-1 provide the parts outside the CDR3, is DVKVTQSSRYLVKRTGEKVFLECVQDMDHENMFWYRQDPGLGLRLIYFSYDVKMKEKGDIPEGYSVSREKKERFSLILESASTNQTSMYLCASSLAGRIYNEQFFGPGTRLTVL.